This entry lists 19 T cell receptor beta chains sequenced from one sample in a study of neurological immune-mediated disorders. One entry per CDR3 protein results from TCRdb running MiXCR on the 5' RACE reads. The sample shows 95,000 to 150,000 distinct CDR3 sequences, more than 2.5% of them seen only once. Input material: PBMCs. The origin of the receptors is a woman in her thirties with multiple sclerosis.

This clonotype appeared many times. The genes are TRBV5-1 and TRBJ2-2, with TRBD1 matching 7 bases. The V gene end was trimmed by 4 bases and the J gene end by 0 bases; junction bases not matched to a gene: 6. CDR1 SGHRS and CDR2 YFSETQ come from the germline V gene. This CDR3 region has 16 residues. CDR3 sequence: CASSLNTGANTGELFF. CDR3 DNA: TGCGCCAGCAGCCTAAACACAGGGGCGAACACCGGGGAGCTGTTTTTT.

This clonotype showed up many times. This chain uses TRBV18 with TRBJ2-2; D assignment may be TRBD1 or TRBD2 (5 bases each). With 3 bases removed from V and 4 bases from J, the gap between germline ends came to 15 bases. Germline CDR1 KGHSH, CDR2 LQKENI. The CDR3 runs to 16 residues. CDR3: CASSPNLRGSTGELFF. In nucleotides, the CDR3 is TGTGCCAGCTCACCGAACTTGAGGGGAAGCACCGGGGAGCTGTTTTTT. The entire variable domain, with the rest obtained from reference TRBV18 and TRBJ2-2, is as follows: NAGVMQNPRHLVRRRGQEARLRCSPMKGHSHVYWYRQLPEEGLKFMVYLQKENIIDESGMPKERFSAEFPKEGPSILRIQQVVRGDSAAYFCASSPNLRGSTGELFFGEGSRLTVL.

This clonotype was observed at least ten times. V is TRBV12-3 or TRBV12-4 and J is TRBJ1-2; D is unresolved. V shed 0 bases and J shed 1 base, with 9 bases lying between them. This CDR3 is built from 15 residues. CDR3 sequence (DNA): TGTGCCAGCAGTTTAGCGCCGGGATTTAACTATGGCTACACCTTC. Its protein is CASSLAPGFNYGYTF.

This clonotype was detected ten times or more. CDR3 coding DNA: TGCAGCGTGGGTCTAGCGGGAGGGCCCTCAGATACGCAGTATTTT. Translation: CSVGLAGGPSDTQYF. The rearrangement joins TRBV29-1 to TRBJ2-3; 12 bases match TRBD2. The V segment lost 6 bases and the J segment 4 bases; nucleotides outside the gene matches: 8. The CDR3 runs 15 residues. Looked up from germline, CDR1 is SQVTM and CDR2 is ANQGSEA.

This clonotype was counted only a few times. Just one base apart from a much larger clone, this may be a read error. The chain carries TRBV11-3 and TRBJ1-1; TRBD1 matches 7 bases. Trimming at V came to 1 base and at J to 3 bases, leaving 2 bases not matched to a gene. The CDR3 spans 14 residues. Germline CDR1 and CDR2: SGHNT and YENEEA. The CDR3: CASSLGQGDTEAFF. In DNA form, the CDR3 reads TGTGCCAGCAGCTTAGGGCAGGGGGACACTGAAGCTTTCTTT.

This clonotype was seen only a few times. The chain combines TRBV20-1 with TRBJ1-2; tentatively, D is TRBD1 (6 bases). CDR1 is DFQATT and CDR2 is SNEGSKA in the germline V gene (reference sequence). The V gene lost 1 base and the J gene lost 5 bases, with 11 bases spanning the gap. The CDR3 is 13 residues long. The CDR3 nucleotides read TGCAGTGCTAGAGCGCCTCAGGGGTATGGCTACACCTTC. Its translation: CSARAPQGYGYTF.

This clonotype was picked up a small number of times. The gene calls are TRBV4-3 and TRBJ1-5; 8 bases map to TRBD1. The CDR3 extends over 15 amino acids. V lost 2 bases and J lost 3; bases outside the gene matches: 3. Germline V lookup: CDR1 LGHNA, CDR2 YSLEER. The chain's CDR3 is CASSQLTGANQPQHF. DNA of the CDR3: TGCGCCAGCAGCCAACTGACAGGGGCCAATCAGCCCCAGCATTTT.

This clonotype was counted ten times or more. The chain is built from TRBV20-1 and TRBJ2-1; no clear D gene. The germline V gene encodes CDR1 DFQATT and CDR2 SNEGSKA (reference sequence). Deletions cut 1 base from V and 6 bases from J, with 4 bases between. The CDR3 length is 11 residues. The CDR3 loop is CSARVLNEQFF. CDR3 sequence (DNA): TGCAGTGCTAGAGTTCTCAATGAGCAGTTCTTC.

This clonotype was picked up many times. In nucleotides, the CDR3 is TGCAGCGTGACGGGGCCGGGGCTAATGAGCGAGCAGTACTTC. Amino acid sequence: CSVTGPGLMSEQYF. The genes are TRBV29-1 and TRBJ2-7, with D possibly being TRBD1 or TRBD2 (5 bases each). The CDR3 consists of 14 residues. The V gene's germline CDR1 is SQVTM and CDR2 ANQGSEA. The V end was cut by 6 bases, the J end by 6 bases, with 21 bases between.

This clonotype was counted at least ten times. This sequence joins TRBV20-1 and TRBJ2-7, with TRBD2 matching over 7 bases. The germline V gene encodes CDR1 DFQATT and CDR2 SNEGSKA (reference sequence). The CDR3 consists of 14 residues. Trimming at V came to 2 bases and at J to 4 bases, leaving 8 bases not matched to a gene. CDR3 DNA: TGCAGTGCTAGAATTGCGGGAGTGGAATACGAGCAGTACTTC. This gives the protein CSARIAGVEYEQYF.

This clonotype was recorded many times. The chain joins TRBV18 to TRBJ1-1, with D possibly TRBD1 on 6 matching bases. The CDR3 runs to 15 residues. Germline loops: CDR1 KGHSH, CDR2 LQKENI. Trimming left V 5 bases short and J 1 base short, with 14 bases between. The CDR3 loop reads CASSSTGQGNTEAFF. The CDR3 nucleotides are TGTGCCAGCTCATCAACGGGACAAGGGAACACTGAAGCTTTCTTT.

This clonotype has a count of ten or more. The chain is built from TRBV20-1 and TRBJ2-7; D possibly corresponds to TRBD2 (5 bases). Per germline, CDR1 DFQATT and CDR2 SNEGSKA (reference sequence). Trimming cost V 5 bases and J 0 bases, with 11 bases left between them. The CDR3 is made up of 13 amino acids. CDR3 nucleotide sequence: TGCAGTGCTGCGACCGCGGGCTCCTACGAGCAGTACTTC. Protein: CSAATAGSYEQYF.

This clonotype came up a few times. A read error may be the cause here, since a much bigger clone is one base away. The CDR3 protein is CDSSYIDTQYF. For the CDR3, the DNA is TGTGACAGCAGTTACATAGATACGCAGTATTTT. The chain has TRBV6-6 and TRBJ2-3; D unresolved. CDR3 length: 11 amino acids. CDR1 and CDR2 (germline): MNHNY, SVGAGI (reference sequence).

At least ten counts were recorded for this clonotype. The chain uses TRBV27 and TRBJ1-1; D perhaps matches TRBD1 (6 bases). Germline CDR1 MNHEY, CDR2 SMNVEV (reference sequence). This CDR3 region has 14 residues. V shed 3 bases and J shed 2 bases, with 10 bases lying between them. Written as DNA, the CDR3 is TGTGCCAGCAGTTTTAGGGGGGGCAACACTGAAGCTTTCTTT. This gives the protein CASSFRGGNTEAFF.

There are many counts of this clonotype. The chain is built from TRBV12-3 or TRBV12-4 and TRBJ2-1; 16 bases are shared with TRBD2. The CDR3 totals 16 residues. V shed 6 bases, J shed 2 bases, and the junction held 1 base outside the gene matches. The CDR3: CASRGTSGRAYNEQFF. The CDR3 DNA sequence: TGTGCCAGCAGAGGGACTAGCGGGAGGGCCTACAATGAGCAGTTCTTC.

This clonotype has ten or more counts. V and J are TRBV20-1 and TRBJ2-7; 8 bases are a match to TRBD2. The V and J ends lost 2 bases and 4 bases, in that order; junction bases with no gene match: 4. This CDR3 is 13 amino acids long. Germline V gene data show CDR1 as DFQATT and CDR2 as SNEGSKA (reference sequence). The CDR3 here is CSARWASGYEQYF. CDR3 nucleotides: TGCAGTGCTAGATGGGCTAGCGGGTACGAGCAGTACTTC.

This clonotype was observed many times. V gene TRBV20-1 combines with J gene TRBJ1-1; D gene unclear. The V end was cut by 2 bases, the J end by 1 base, with 11 bases between. The CDR3 sequence is 14 residues long. CDR1 and CDR2 (germline): DFQATT, SNEGSKA (reference sequence). DNA for the CDR3: TGCAGTGCTAGACGCGGACTTGAGAACACTGAAGCTTTCTTT. This translates into CSARRGLENTEAFF.

This clonotype was observed many times. The chain links TRBV12-3 or TRBV12-4 to TRBJ2-5; tentatively, D is TRBD2 (6 bases). Deletions cut 5 bases from V and 5 bases from J, with 12 bases between. The CDR3 consists of 13 residues. The DNA for the CDR3 is TGTGCCAGCAGTCGGGGACTTGGGGAGACCCAGTACTTC. It encodes CASSRGLGETQYF.

This clonotype was picked up a small number of times. J is TRBJ2-7 and V is TRBV5-1; 8 bases fit TRBD2. The CDR3 is 15 residues long. Germline CDR1 SGHRS, CDR2 YFSETQ. Losses at the gene ends were 4 bases for V and 2 bases for J; bases not matched to a gene: 8. The CDR3 region has the DNA TGCGCCAGCAGCCCGCGGGGGGACCCCACCTACGAGCAGTACTTC. This encodes CASSPRGDPTYEQYF.